One TCR beta chain is described in this entry. The antigen remains undetermined. The record originates from a study of beta chain features in type 1 diabetes. Overall study context: Taken together, all samples contributed approximately 110,000,000 examined sorted cells. Points from the study as a whole: People with Type 1 diabetes carried modestly yet significantly shorter TCRB CDR3s in all four CD4+ subsets. At VDJ recombination sites, type 1 diabetes patients had fewer insertions and more deleted nucleotides.

The germline V gene encodes CDR1 SQVTM and CDR2 ANQGSEA. Trimming took 7 bases from V and 1 from J; bases not matched to a gene: 3. CDR3 length: 12 amino acids. The authors took one heparinised blood draw, averaging about 120 mL, from each donor. Via the markers CD45RO/CCR7/CD25/CD127/CD95/CD27, stem cell-like memory, regulatory, central memory and naive CD4+ cells were sorted. Since all of the isolated RNA was reverse transcribed, expressed TCRB transcripts were what got sequenced. Produced via immunoSEQ multiplex PCR; TCRdb's table is partial and in-frame only. The profile shows a few hundred thousand clones, 11% of them singletons.

V and J are TRBV29-1 and TRBJ1-1; TRBD1 aligns across 7 bases. The sample was naive CD4+ T cells from blood. The TCR sequence derives from a man aged 25-45 years with type 1 diabetes. CDR3 DNA: TGCAGCGCGGGACAGAAGAACACTGAAGCTTTCTTT. Its translation: CSAGQKNTEAFF. Full variable domain (remainder filled in from reference TRBV29-1 and TRBJ1-1): SAVISQKPSRDICQRGTSLTIQCQVDSQVTMMFWYRQQPGQSLTLIATANQGSEATYESGFVIDKFPISRPNLTFSTLTVSNMSPEDSSIYLCSAGQKNTEAFFGQGTRLTVV.